This entry lists 17 T cell receptor beta chains sequenced from one sample in a study of OX40 agonist ivuxolimab in advanced cancers. Assay: immunoSEQ multiplex PCR; the TCRdb copy retains only in-frame clones and omits some. This repertoire shows under 85,000 clones, roughly nine tenths found once; its top ten account for less than 3.5%. The material sequenced was CD4+ or CD8+ T cells sorted from blood, taken in a trial of the OX40 agonist ivuxolimab. The source of these receptors is an adult with an advanced solid tumor such as melanoma, head and neck, liver or kidney cancer.

This sequence joins TRBV7-2 and TRBJ1-1, with D tentatively TRBD1 (5 bases). CDR1 is SGHTA, CDR2 FQGNSA, per germline. The V end was cut by 4 bases, the J end by 1 base, with 10 bases between. CDR3 length: 14 residues. Written as DNA, the CDR3 is TGTGCCAGCAGCTGGGGACCTACGAACACTGAAGCTTTCTTT. Translating gives CASSWGPTNTEAFF.

The chain carries TRBV28 and TRBJ2-3, with 9 bases identical to TRBD1. Germline values: CDR1 MDHEN, CDR2 SYDVKM. The CDR3 runs 15 residues. V shed 10 bases and J 4 bases; nucleotides not matched to a gene: 12. The CDR3: CAITTSGQGADTQYF. The CDR3 DNA reads as TGTGCCATTACCACCTCGGGACAGGGCGCAGATACGCAGTATTTT.

This chain joins TRBV11-1 and TRBJ2-7; D is undetermined. The V end lost 6 bases, the J end lost 0 bases, and 12 bases lay between the germline ends. The CDR3 spans 14 residues. CDR1 and CDR2 (germline): SGHAT, FQDESV (reference sequence). The CDR3 DNA reads TGTGCCAGCAGTTATGACTCGGACTCCTACGAGCAGTACTTC. Protein product: CASSYDSDSYEQYF.

CDR3 loop: CASSLISDHSYEQYF. The CDR3 DNA reads as TGTGCCAGCAGTTTAATCTCAGACCATTCCTACGAGCAGTACTTC. The V and J genes are TRBV27 and TRBJ2-7; D is unclear. This CDR3 has 15 amino acids. CDR1 MNHEY and CDR2 SMNVEV come from the germline V gene (reference sequence). Trimming removed 2 bases from V and 1 base from J, with 12 bases in between.

The chain combines TRBV28 with TRBJ2-1; no clear D gene. Germline CDR1 reads MDHEN; CDR2 reads SYDVKM. Trimming cost V 3 bases and J 9 bases, with 9 bases left between them. This CDR3 is built from 12 residues. The chain's CDR3 is CASSLRNVEQFF. The CDR3 region has the DNA TGTGCCAGCAGTTTGAGAAATGTTGAGCAGTTCTTC.

This chain connects TRBV30 to TRBJ2-2; TRBD2 matches at 12 bases. The length of the CDR3 is 16 residues. V lost 2 bases to trimming and J lost 9 bases; unmatched junction nucleotides: 10. Per the germline V gene, CDR1 is GTSNPN and CDR2 is SVGIG (reference sequence). The CDR3 DNA is TGTGCCTGGAGTAAAATCGTGACTAGCGGGAGAAGGGAGCTGTTTTTT. This codes for CAWSKIVTSGRRELFF. The full variable domain, rest sourced from reference TRBV30 and TRBJ2-2, is SQTIHQWPATLVQPVGSPLSLECTVEGTSNPNLYWYRQAAGRGLQLLFYSVGIGQISSEVPQNLSASRPQDRQFILSSKKLLLSDSGFYLCAWSKIVTSGRRELFFGEGSRLTVL.

The chain links TRBV7-9 to TRBJ2-5; 10 positions match TRBD2. The CDR3 covers 18 residues. V lost 5 bases to trimming and J lost 0 bases; unmatched junction nucleotides: 12. CDR1 SEHNR and CDR2 FQNEAQ come from the germline V gene (reference sequence). In DNA, the CDR3 is TGTGCCAGCAGCCGGGGGGGACTAGCGTCATCGGACCAAGAGACCCAGTACTTC. Amino acids: CASSRGGLASSDQETQYF.

The genes are TRBV19 and TRBJ2-7; TRBD1 matches at 11 bases. This CDR3 has 15 amino acids. J gave up 6 bases and V 3 bases, and 7 bases lay outside the gene matches. Germline loops: CDR1 LNHDA, CDR2 SQIVND (reference sequence). The CDR3 loop reads CASSIEGQGASEQYF. The CDR3 bases are TGTGCCAGTAGTATTGAAGGACAGGGGGCAAGCGAGCAGTACTTC.

V is TRBV7-2 and J is TRBJ1-3, with TRBD1 as a possible D gene (5 bases). This CDR3 comprises 17 residues. The V gene's germline CDR1 is SGHTA and CDR2 FQGNSA. Trimming pared 3 bases from V and 0 bases from J, leaving 15 bases between. CDR3 residues: CASSFSPRGNSGNTIYF. The CDR3 DNA follows: TGTGCCAGCAGCTTTTCCCCCCGGGGCAACTCTGGAAACACCATATATTTT.

The chain is built from TRBV14 and TRBJ2-3, with TRBD2 matching 12 bases. CDR1 is SGHDN and CDR2 is FVKESK in the germline V gene. The CDR3 is 16 residues long. V shed 1 base and J 4 bases; nucleotides not matched to a gene: 3. The CDR3 sequence: CASSQGTSGESDTQYF. The CDR3 DNA is TGTGCCAGCAGCCAAGGGACTAGCGGGGAATCAGATACGCAGTATTTT.

The CDR3 is CASSLAGTSYEQYF. CDR3 DNA sequence: TGTGCCAGCAGCTTAGCCGGGACCTCCTACGAGCAGTACTTC. The chain couples TRBV7-9 to TRBJ2-7; the D gene could be TRBD1 or TRBD2 (5 bases each). CDR1 and CDR2 (germline): SEHNR, FQNEAQ (reference sequence). V gave up 0 bases and J gave up 0 bases, with 6 bases separating them. The CDR3 totals 14 residues.

The rearrangement uses TRBV5-6 and TRBJ1-2; D gene ambiguous. Germline CDR1 and CDR2: SGHDT and YYEEEE. Trimming pared 4 bases from V and 8 bases from J, leaving 18 bases between. The CDR3 runs 14 residues. CDR3 bases: TGTGCCAGCAGCCCCGGCCTGACGAACGGGGGCTACACCTTC. The encoded protein is CASSPGLTNGGYTF. The whole variable domain, remainder taken from reference TRBV5-6 and TRBJ1-2, is DAGVTQSPTHLIKTRGQQVTLRCSPKSGHDTVSWYQQALGQGPQFIFQYYEEEERQRGNFPDRFSGHQFPNYSSELNVNALLLGDSALYLCASSPGLTNGGYTFGSGTRLTVV.

V usage is TRBV7-6 and J usage is TRBJ1-1; D ambiguous. The CDR3 has 15 amino acids. V gave up 0 bases and J gave up 4 bases, with 12 bases separating them. Germline V gene data show CDR1 as SGHVS and CDR2 as FNYEAQ. The CDR3 bases are TGTGCCAGCAGCTTAGCAGGAGGGAGTGGCACTGAAGCTTTCTTT. This translates into CASSLAGGSGTEAFF.

The rearrangement links TRBV5-4 to TRBJ2-1; no definite D call. The CDR3 length is 13 residues. V was clipped by 0 bases and J by 7 bases, with 8 bases between them. Per germline, CDR1 SGHNT and CDR2 YYREEE (reference sequence). The CDR3 DNA sequence: TGTGCCAGCAGCTTGGGGGTAGAGAATGAGCAGTTCTTC. It yields the protein CASSLGVENEQFF.

The chain carries TRBV6-5 and TRBJ1-5, with D tentatively TRBD1 (5 bases). Germline CDR1 is MNHEY and CDR2 is SVGAGI. Trimming left V 0 bases short and J 8 bases short, with 14 bases between. The CDR3 consists of 15 residues. The CDR3 coding sequence is TGTGCCAGCAGTTACTCGGGGACGGGGCGGGAGCCCCAGCATTTT. Protein: CASSYSGTGREPQHF.

In nucleotides, the CDR3 is TGTGCCAGCAGTGAACTAGCGGGAGGGCTCTACGAGCAGTACTTC. Protein: CASSELAGGLYEQYF. The chain combines TRBV6-1 with TRBJ2-7, with TRBD2 identical over 12 bases. The CDR3 runs to 15 residues. Germline V gene lookup returns CDR1 MNHNS and CDR2 SASEGT. Trimming removed 2 bases from V and 3 bases from J; junction bases left unmatched: 2.

The rearrangement joins TRBV9 to TRBJ2-5, with D possibly matching TRBD2 (6 bases). This CDR3 comprises 14 residues. CDR1 is SGDLS, CDR2 YYNGEE, per germline. V lost 4 bases and J lost 2, with 12 bases in between. The CDR3 here is CASSTGGIQETQYF. In DNA, the CDR3 is TGTGCCAGCAGCACCGGCGGGATACAAGAGACCCAGTACTTC.